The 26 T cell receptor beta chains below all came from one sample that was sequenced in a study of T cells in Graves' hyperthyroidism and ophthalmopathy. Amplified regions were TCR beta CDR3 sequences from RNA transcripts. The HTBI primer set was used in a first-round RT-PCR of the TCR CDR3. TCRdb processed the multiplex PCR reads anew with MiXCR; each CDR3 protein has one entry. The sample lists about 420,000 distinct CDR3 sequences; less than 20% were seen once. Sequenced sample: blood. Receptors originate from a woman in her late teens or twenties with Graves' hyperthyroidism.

CDR3 residues: CASSFQVRVEGTEAFF. CDR3 in DNA: TGTGCCAGCAGTTTTCAGGTTAGGGTGGAGGGCACTGAAGCTTTCTTT. The chain couples TRBV12-3 or TRBV12-4 to TRBJ1-1; no reliable D call. V was shortened by 3 bases and J by 4 bases, with 18 bases between the two germline ends. CDR3 size: 16 residues.

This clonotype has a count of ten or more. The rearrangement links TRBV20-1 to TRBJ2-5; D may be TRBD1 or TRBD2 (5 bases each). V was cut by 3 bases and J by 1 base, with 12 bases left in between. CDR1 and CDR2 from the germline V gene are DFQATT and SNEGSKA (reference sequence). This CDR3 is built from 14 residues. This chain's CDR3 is CSASSMGPQETQYF. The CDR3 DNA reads TGCAGTGCTAGTTCTATGGGACCCCAAGAGACCCAGTACTTC.

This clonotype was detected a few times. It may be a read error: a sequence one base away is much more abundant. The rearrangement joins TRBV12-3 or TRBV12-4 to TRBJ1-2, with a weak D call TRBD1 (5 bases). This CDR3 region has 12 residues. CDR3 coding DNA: TGTGCCAACAGTTTCAGGGATGTTGGCTACACCTTC. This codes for CANSFRDVGYTF.

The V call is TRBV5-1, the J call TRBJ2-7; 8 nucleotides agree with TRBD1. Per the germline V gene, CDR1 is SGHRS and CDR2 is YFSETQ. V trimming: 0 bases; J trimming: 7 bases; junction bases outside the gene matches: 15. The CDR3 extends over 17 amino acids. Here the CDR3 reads CASSLGLRQGASGEQYF. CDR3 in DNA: TGCGCCAGCAGCTTGGGATTGCGGCAGGGGGCATCGGGGGAGCAGTACTTC.

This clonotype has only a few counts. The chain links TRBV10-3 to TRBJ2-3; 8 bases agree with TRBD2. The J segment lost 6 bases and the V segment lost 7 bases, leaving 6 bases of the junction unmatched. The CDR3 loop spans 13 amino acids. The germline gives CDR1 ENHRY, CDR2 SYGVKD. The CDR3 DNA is TGTGCCATCAATCCGGGAGGGCCGGATACGCAGTATTTT. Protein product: CAINPGGPDTQYF.

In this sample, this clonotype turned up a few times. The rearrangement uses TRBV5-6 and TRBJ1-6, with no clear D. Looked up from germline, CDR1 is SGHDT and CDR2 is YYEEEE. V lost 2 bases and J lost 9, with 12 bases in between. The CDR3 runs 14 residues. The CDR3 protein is CASSLFLPSSPLHF. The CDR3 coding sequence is TGTGCCAGCAGCTTATTTTTGCCATCTTCACCCCTCCACTTT.

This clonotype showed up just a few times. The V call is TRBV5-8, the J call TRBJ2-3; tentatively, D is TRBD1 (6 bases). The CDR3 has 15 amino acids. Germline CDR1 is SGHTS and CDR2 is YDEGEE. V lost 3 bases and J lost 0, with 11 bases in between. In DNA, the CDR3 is TGTGCCAGCAGCTCACAGGGTAGTAGCACAGATACGCAGTATTTT. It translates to CASSSQGSSTDTQYF.

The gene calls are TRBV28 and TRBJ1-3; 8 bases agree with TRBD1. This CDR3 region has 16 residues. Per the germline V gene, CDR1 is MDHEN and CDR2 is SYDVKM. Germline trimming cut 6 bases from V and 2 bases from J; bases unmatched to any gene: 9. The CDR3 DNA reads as TGTGCCAGCAGGGGGGACAGGTATTTAGCTGGAAACACCATATATTTT. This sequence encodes CASRGDRYLAGNTIYF.

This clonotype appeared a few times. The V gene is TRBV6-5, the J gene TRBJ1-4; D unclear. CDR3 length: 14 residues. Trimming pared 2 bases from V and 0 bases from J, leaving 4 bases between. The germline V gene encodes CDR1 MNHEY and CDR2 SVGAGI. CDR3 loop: CASSYSATNEKLFF. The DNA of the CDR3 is TGTGCCAGCAGTTACAGTGCAACTAATGAAAAACTGTTTTTT.

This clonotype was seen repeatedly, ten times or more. The CDR3 is CASNLAGTGDEQFF. In DNA form, the CDR3 reads TGTGCCAGCAATCTAGCGGGGACTGGGGATGAGCAGTTCTTC. The chain combines TRBV6-1 with TRBJ2-1; 9 bases are a match to TRBD2. Trimming at V came to 7 bases and at J to 8 bases, leaving 9 bases not matched to a gene. CDR1 is MNHNS, CDR2 SASEGT, per germline. CDR3 size: 14 residues.

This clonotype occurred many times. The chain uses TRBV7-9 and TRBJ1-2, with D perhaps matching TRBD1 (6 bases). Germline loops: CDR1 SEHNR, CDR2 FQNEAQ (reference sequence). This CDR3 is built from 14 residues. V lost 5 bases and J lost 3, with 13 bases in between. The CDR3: CASSPRGGDYGYTF. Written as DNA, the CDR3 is TGTGCCAGCAGCCCCCGGGGGGGCGACTATGGCTACACCTTC.

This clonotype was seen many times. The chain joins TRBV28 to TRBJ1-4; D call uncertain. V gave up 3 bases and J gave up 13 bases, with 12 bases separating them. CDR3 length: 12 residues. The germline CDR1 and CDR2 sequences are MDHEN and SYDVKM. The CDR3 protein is CASSFLSSPLFF. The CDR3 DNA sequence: TGTGCCAGCAGTTTCCTCTCGTCCCCACTGTTTTTT.

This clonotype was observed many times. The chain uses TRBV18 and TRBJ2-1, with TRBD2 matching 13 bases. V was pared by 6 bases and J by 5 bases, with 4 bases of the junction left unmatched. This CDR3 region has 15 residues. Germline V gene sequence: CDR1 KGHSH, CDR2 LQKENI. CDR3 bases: TGTGCCAGCTCGCCTGGACTAGCGGGAGACAATGAGCAGTTCTTC. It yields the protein CASSPGLAGDNEQFF.

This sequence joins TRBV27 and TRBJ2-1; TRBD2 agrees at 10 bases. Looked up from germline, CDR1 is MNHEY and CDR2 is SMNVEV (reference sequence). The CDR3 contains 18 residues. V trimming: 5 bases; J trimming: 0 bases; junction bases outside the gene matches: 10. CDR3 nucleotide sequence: TGTGCCAGCAGTACCTGGGCCTCTAGCGGGAGCTCCTACAATGAGCAGTTCTTC. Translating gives CASSTWASSGSSYNEQFF.

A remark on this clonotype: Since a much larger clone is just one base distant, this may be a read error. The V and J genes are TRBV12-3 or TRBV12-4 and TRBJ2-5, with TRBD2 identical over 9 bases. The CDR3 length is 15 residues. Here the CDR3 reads CPSSPRTSAQETQYF. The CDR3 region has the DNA TGTCCCAGCAGTCCTCGGACTAGCGCTCAAGAGACCCAGTACTTC.

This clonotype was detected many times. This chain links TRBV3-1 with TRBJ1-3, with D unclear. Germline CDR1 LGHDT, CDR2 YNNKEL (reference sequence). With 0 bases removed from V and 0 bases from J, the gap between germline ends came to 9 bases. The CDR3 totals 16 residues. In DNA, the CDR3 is TGTGCCAGCAGCCAAGAGTTCACAGACTCTGGAAACACCATATATTTT. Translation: CASSQEFTDSGNTIYF.

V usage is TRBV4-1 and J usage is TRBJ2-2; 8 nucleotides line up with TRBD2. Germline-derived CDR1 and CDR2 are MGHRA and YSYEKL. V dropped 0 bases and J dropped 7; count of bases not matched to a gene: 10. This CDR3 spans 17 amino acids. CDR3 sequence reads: CASSQDSRGGLDGELFF. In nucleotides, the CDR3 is TGCGCCAGCAGCCAAGATTCTCGGGGGGGCCTTGACGGGGAGCTGTTTTTT.

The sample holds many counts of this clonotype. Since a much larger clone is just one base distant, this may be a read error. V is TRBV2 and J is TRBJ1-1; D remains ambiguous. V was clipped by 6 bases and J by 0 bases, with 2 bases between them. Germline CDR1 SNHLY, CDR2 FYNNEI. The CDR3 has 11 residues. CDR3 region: CASRLNTEAFF. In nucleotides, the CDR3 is TGTGCCAGCAGGTTGAACACTGAAGCTTTCTTT. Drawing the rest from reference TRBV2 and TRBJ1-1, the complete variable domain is EPEVTQTPSHQVTQMGQEVILRCVPISNHLYFYWYRQILGQKVEFLVSFYNNEISEKSEIFDDQFSVERPDGSNFTLKIRSTKLEDSAMYFCASRLNTEAFFGQGTRLTVV.

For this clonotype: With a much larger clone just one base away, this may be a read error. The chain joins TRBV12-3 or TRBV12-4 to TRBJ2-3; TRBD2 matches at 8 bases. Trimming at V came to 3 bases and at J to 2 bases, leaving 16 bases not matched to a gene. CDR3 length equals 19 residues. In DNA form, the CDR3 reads TGTGCCAGCAGTTTTTCCCCCGGGGGCGGGGGGTTTTTCACAGATACGCAGTATTTT. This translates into CASSFSPGGGGFFTDTQYF.

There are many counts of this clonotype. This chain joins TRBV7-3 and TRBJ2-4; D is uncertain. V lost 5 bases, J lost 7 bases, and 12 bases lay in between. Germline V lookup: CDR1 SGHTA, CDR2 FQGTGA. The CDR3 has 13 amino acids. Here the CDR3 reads CASSLTYLNIQYF. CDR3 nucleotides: TGTGCCAGCAGCCTCACTTATTTGAACATTCAGTACTTC.

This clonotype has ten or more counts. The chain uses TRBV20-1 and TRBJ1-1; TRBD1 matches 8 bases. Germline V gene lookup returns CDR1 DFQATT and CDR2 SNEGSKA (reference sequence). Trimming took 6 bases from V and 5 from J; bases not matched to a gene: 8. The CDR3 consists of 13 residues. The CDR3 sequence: CSAPDRDRTEAFF. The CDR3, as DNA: TGCAGTGCCCCGGACAGGGATAGAACTGAAGCTTTCTTT.

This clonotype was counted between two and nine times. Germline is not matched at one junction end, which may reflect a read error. CDR3 sequence reads: CASSPSRSSYDEQFF. CDR3 DNA sequence: TGTGCCAGCAGTCCGTCCAGGAGCTCCTACGATGAGCAGTTCTTC. The chain joins TRBV12-3 or TRBV12-4 to TRBJ2-1; D remains unclear. This CDR3 contains 15 residues.

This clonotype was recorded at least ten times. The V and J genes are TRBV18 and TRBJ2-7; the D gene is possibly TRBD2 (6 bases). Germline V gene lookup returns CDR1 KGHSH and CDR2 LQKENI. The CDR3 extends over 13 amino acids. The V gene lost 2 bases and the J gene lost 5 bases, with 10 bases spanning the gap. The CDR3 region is CASSPRREDEQYF. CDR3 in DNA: TGTGCCAGCTCACCAAGGCGGGAAGACGAGCAGTACTTC.

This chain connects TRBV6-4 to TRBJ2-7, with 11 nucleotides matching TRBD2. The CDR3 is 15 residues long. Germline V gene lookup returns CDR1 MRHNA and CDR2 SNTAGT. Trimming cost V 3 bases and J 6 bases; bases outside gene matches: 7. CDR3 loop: CASSEEASGGFEQYF. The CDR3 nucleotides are TGTGCCAGCAGTGAAGAGGCTAGCGGGGGGTTCGAGCAGTACTTC.

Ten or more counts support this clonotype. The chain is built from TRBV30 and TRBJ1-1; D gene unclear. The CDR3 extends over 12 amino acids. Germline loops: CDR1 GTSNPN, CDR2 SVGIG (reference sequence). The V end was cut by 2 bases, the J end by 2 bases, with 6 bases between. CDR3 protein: CAWSSSNTEAFF. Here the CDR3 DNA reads TGTGCCTGGAGTTCTTCAAACACTGAAGCTTTCTTT.

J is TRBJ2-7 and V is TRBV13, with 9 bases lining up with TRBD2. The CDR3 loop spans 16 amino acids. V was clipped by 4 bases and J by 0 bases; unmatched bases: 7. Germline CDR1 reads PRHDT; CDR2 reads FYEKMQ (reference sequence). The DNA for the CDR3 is TGTGCCAGCAGCTCCACCCTTAGCGGGAGCTCCTACGAGCAGTACTTC. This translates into CASSSTLSGSSYEQYF.